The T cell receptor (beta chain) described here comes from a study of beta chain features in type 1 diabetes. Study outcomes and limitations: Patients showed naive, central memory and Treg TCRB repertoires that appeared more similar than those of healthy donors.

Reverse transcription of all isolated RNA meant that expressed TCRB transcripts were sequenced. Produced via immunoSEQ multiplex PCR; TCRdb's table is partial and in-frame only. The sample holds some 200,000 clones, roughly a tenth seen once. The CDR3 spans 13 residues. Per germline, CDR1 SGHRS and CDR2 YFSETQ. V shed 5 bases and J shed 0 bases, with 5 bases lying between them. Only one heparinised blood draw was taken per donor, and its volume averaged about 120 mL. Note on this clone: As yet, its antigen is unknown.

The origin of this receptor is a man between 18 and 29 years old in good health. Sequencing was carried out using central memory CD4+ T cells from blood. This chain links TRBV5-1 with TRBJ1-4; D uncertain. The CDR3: CASRAATNEKLFF. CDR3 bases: TGCGCCAGCAGGGCCGCAACTAATGAAAAACTGTTTTTT.